The source of this TCR beta chain is a study of technical replicates of blood from a few donors. The data were produced by immunoSEQ multiplex PCR, yet TCRdb's version contains in-frame clones alone and is incomplete. Found here are some 11,000 clones, about 94% of them singletons; the top ten hold under 7.5%. The sample was PBMCs. The TCR was taken from a human donor in good health.

This CDR3 is CASSFTGTGIRSQHF. In DNA form, the CDR3 reads TGTGCCAGCAGTTTTACCGGGACAGGCATTAGGTCCCAGCATTTT. This chain joins TRBV6-1 and TRBJ1-5, with 8 bases fitting TRBD1. This CDR3 is built from 15 residues. V shed 5 bases and J 11 bases; nucleotides not matched to a gene: 14. Looked up from germline, CDR1 is MNHNS and CDR2 is SASEGT.